The following is a T cell receptor beta chain sequence with its context. What it binds is unknown. cDNA synthesis was performed in eight separate reactions for each sample. TCRdb reprocessed the 5' RACE reads and stores each CDR3 protein as one record, lacking DNA. The sample includes hundreds of thousands of distinct CDR3 sequences. The record originates from a study of monozygotic twins with inflammatory bowel disease. Findings and limits, study-wide: Distinct T cell subtypes could not be told apart. IBD patients had lower TCRbeta diversity (inverse Simpson) than healthy co-twins.

This CDR3 is 15 amino acids long. The germline CDR1 and CDR2 sequences are SGHRS and YFSETQ. This clonotype was sampled from a human donor with ulcerative colitis or Crohn's disease, or a healthy co-twin of an affected twin (not recorded which). Source material: blood. V and J are TRBV5-1 and TRBJ2-1; TCRdb indicates TRBD2, and absent DNA this call remains unverified. CDR3 sequence reads: CASSLPVSVGNEQFF. Looking up the rest from reference TRBV5-1 and TRBJ2-1 gives the full variable domain: KAGVTQTPRYLIKTRGQQVTLSCSPISGHRSVSWYQQTPGQGLQFLFEYFSETQRNKGNFPGRFSGRQFSNSRSEMNVSTLELGDSALYLCASSLPVSVGNEQFFGPGTRLTVL.